These 8 T cell receptor beta chains were sequenced from one sample in a study of CD8 T cells in ankylosing spondylitis. TCRdb re-analysed the 5' RACE reads in MiXCR, keeping a single row per CDR3 protein. The sample lists about 200,000 distinct CDR3 sequences; 9.5% to 15% were seen once. Sequenced input: blood, either unsorted or a sorted T cell fraction (not recorded which). These receptors all come from a male donor with ankylosing spondylitis or in good health (not recorded which).

The V gene is TRBV12-3 or TRBV12-4, the J gene TRBJ2-7; a weak D match, TRBD2 (5 bases). Trimming took 2 bases from V and 6 from J, leaving 17 bases between them. The CDR3 sequence is 15 residues long. The CDR3 sequence: CASSLKPGFGTEQYF. The CDR3 bases are TGTGCCAGCAGTTTAAAACCGGGATTTGGAACCGAGCAGTACTTC.

There are a few counts of this clonotype. The chain links TRBV4-1 to TRBJ1-5; D gene unclear. The CDR3 covers 13 residues. V was trimmed by 0 bases and J by 5 bases, leaving 5 bases between them. CDR1 is MGHRA and CDR2 is YSYEKL in the germline V gene. CDR3 region: CASSQDIYQPQHF. CDR3 bases: TGCGCCAGCAGCCAAGACATCTATCAGCCCCAGCATTTT.

The CDR3 region is CASRGGTGLTEAFF. The CDR3 DNA follows: TGCGCCTCCCGGGGAGGGACAGGGCTCACTGAAGCTTTCTTT. The chain links TRBV10-2 to TRBJ1-1, with 9 bases lining up with TRBD1. Germline assignment: CDR1 WSHSY and CDR2 SAAADI. V trimming: 11 bases; J trimming: 4 bases; junction bases outside the gene matches: 11. This CDR3 contains 14 residues.

This sequence joins TRBV18 and TRBJ2-5, with D perhaps matching TRBD1 (5 bases). Trimming took off 2 bases at V and 2 bases at J, with 12 bases between the two ends. The germline V gene encodes CDR1 KGHSH and CDR2 LQKENI. This CDR3 has 15 residues. The CDR3 nucleotides are TGTGCCAGCTCACCATTCAGGGTTTCGCAAGAGACCCAGTACTTC. As protein: CASSPFRVSQETQYF.

This clonotype has a count of ten or more. The chain recombines TRBV5-1 with TRBJ2-1, with 8 bases aligning to TRBD1. Germline trimming cut 0 bases from V and 14 bases from J; bases unmatched to any gene: 10. The germline gives CDR1 SGHRS, CDR2 YFSETQ. The CDR3 is 14 residues long. The CDR3 DNA reads TGCGCCAGCAGCTTGGGCCCCGCCGACAGGGGTGAGTTCTTC. Translation gives CASSLGPADRGEFF.

By share of the sample, this clonotype is medium-sized. V and J are TRBV4-1 and TRBJ2-1, with D unresolved. CDR1 MGHRA and CDR2 YSYEKL come from the germline V gene. V lost 3 bases and J 6 bases, leaving 6 bases between the germline ends. This CDR3 spans 12 amino acids. The CDR3 here is CASSHASNEQFF. CDR3 nucleotides: TGCGCCAGCAGCCACGCCAGCAATGAGCAGTTCTTC.

This chain links TRBV11-2 with TRBJ2-3; 9 bases match TRBD1. V dropped 4 bases and J dropped 3; count of bases not matched to a gene: 14. CDR1 is SGHAT, CDR2 FQNNGV, per germline. The CDR3 has 18 residues. The CDR3 DNA reads TGTGCCAGCAGCTCCAGCGACACTTACGGGACAGGGACAGATACGCAGTATTTT. Amino acid sequence: CASSSSDTYGTGTDTQYF. Combining the CDR3 with reference TRBV11-2 and TRBJ2-3 gives the whole variable domain EAGVAQSPRYKIIEKRQSVAFWCNPISGHATLYWYQQILGQGPKLLIQFQNNGVVDDSQLPKDRFSAERLKGVDSTLKIQPAKLEDSAVYLCASSSSDTYGTGTDTQYFGPGTRLTVL.

CDR3 bases: TGCGCCAGCAGCCAAGCCTCAGGGGACTACTACGAGCAGTACTTC. Translation gives CASSQASGDYYEQYF. The chain has TRBV4-1 and TRBJ2-7; D is possibly TRBD2 (7 bases). The CDR3 contains 15 residues. V was trimmed by 1 base and J by 3 bases, leaving 13 bases between them. Looked up from germline, CDR1 is MGHRA and CDR2 is YSYEKL.